A selection of T cell receptor beta chains follows, all from one sample in a study of blood T cells in healthy people across ages. Each CDR3 protein gets one entry after TCRdb re-called the 5' RACE reads with MiXCR. This sample carries about 570,000 distinct CDR3 sequences, roughly a quarter of them seen once, and the ten largest clones take approximately 3.7%. The same sample was also studied in work on T cells of mothers and their children.

Sequencing used blood. The source is a boy aged 2 to 10 in good health. Each CDR3 is given with its conserved first and last residue. A D gene is named only where the DNA matches it firmly. Some rows have no size entry. The others give once, few or many, or a class for an expanded clone.

size,V,length,J,D,CDR3,DNA
-,TRBV18,17,TRBJ2-3,-,CASSPQKRSSSTDTQYF,TGTGCCAGCTCACCCCAGAAAAGATCGAGTAGCACAGATACGCAGTATTTT
few,TRBV4-1,14,TRBJ2-5,-,CASSQGQVKETQYF,TGCGCCAGCAGCCAAGGTCAGGTCAAAGAGACCCAGTACTTC
-,TRBV6-5,16,TRBJ1-2,-,CASSYSISGTNYGYTF,TGTGCCAGCAGTTACTCGATTTCGGGTACTAACTACGGCTACACCTTC
-,TRBV4-3,15,TRBJ2-1,TRBD2,CASSPTSGVPNEQFF,TGCGCCAGCAGTCCCACTAGCGGGGTCCCCAATGAGCAGTTCTTC
-,TRBV18,14,TRBJ1-2,-,CASSPFIQDYGYTF,TGTGCCAGCTCACCATTCATACAGGACTATGGCTACACCTTC
few,TRBV4-2,17,TRBJ1-5,TRBD1,CASSQEGQGAPNQPQHF,TGTGCCAGCAGCCAAGAAGGCCAGGGGGCCCCCAATCAGCCCCAGCATTTT
-,TRBV27,14,TRBJ2-7,TRBD2,CASSPRTSSYEQYF,TGTGCCAGCAGTCCTCGGACTAGCAGCTACGAGCAGTACTTC
-,TRBV12-3/TRBV12-4,16,TRBJ2-4,-,CASTEEVLGAKNIQYF,TGTGCCAGCACCGAGGAGGTCTTGGGAGCCAAAAACATTCAGTACTTC
-,TRBV10-1,14,TRBJ2-5,-,CASSERAEQETQYF,TGCGCCAGCAGTGAGAGAGCGGAACAAGAGACCCAGTACTTC
-,TRBV7-2,14,TRBJ2-4,TRBD1,CASRETGGGNIQYF,TGTGCCAGCAGGGAGACAGGGGGGGGAAACATTCAGTACTTC
-,TRBV5-1,13,TRBJ1-1,-,CASRQQGDTEAFF,TGCGCCAGCAGACAACAGGGAGACACTGAAGCTTTCTTT
-,TRBV5-1,17,TRBJ2-7,TRBD2,CASSLSASGARTYEQYF,TGCGCCAGCAGCTTGTCAGCTAGCGGAGCCCGGACCTACGAGCAGTACTTC
-,TRBV29-1,14,TRBJ2-7,-,CSVDMGVPGTGQYF,TGCAGCGTTGATATGGGAGTTCCGGGTACCGGGCAGTACTTC
-,TRBV6-5,19,TRBJ1-5,-,CASSYDPADRWGYEQPQHF,TGTGCCAGCAGTTACGACCCGGCCGACCGATGGGGCTACGAACAGCCCCAGCATTTT
few,TRBV7-2,17,TRBJ2-1,TRBD2,CASSLGSGTSGSYEQFF,TGTGCCAGCAGCTTAGGCTCCGGGACTAGCGGGAGTTATGAGCAGTTCTTC
few,TRBV7-8,16,TRBJ2-4,-,CASSPNRELFKNIQYF,TGTGCCAGCAGCCCTAACAGGGAACTATTCAAAAACATTCAGTACTTC
few,TRBV5-1,13,TRBJ1-1,-,CASSLLSSAEAFF,TGCGCCAGCAGCCTACTAAGTAGCGCTGAAGCTTTCTTT
-,TRBV29-1,13,TRBJ2-2,-,CSVVGPVTGELFF,TGCAGCGTGGTGGGGCCTGTCACCGGGGAGCTGTTTTTT
-,TRBV7-9,17,TRBJ2-3,TRBD1,CATPGQGASDHPDTQYF,TGTGCCACCCCGGGACAGGGGGCGTCCGACCACCCAGATACGCAGTATTTT
few,TRBV10-3,15,TRBJ2-3,-,CAIDPRGDSTDTQYF,TGTGCCATAGATCCCCGGGGAGATAGCACAGATACGCAGTATTTT
-,TRBV29-1,13,TRBJ2-1,-,CSVEVSLGMEQFF,TGCAGCGTTGAAGTTAGCCTCGGGATGGAGCAGTTCTTC
few,TRBV29-1,13,TRBJ1-2,-,CSVAGLREGGYTF,TGCAGCGTGGCGGGACTTCGGGAGGGAGGCTACACCTTC
few,TRBV7-2,16,TRBJ2-2,TRBD2,CASSLIAGEWTGELFF,TGTGCCAGCAGCTTAATCGCGGGAGAATGGACCGGGGAGCTGTTTTTT
few,TRBV4-1,18,TRBJ1-3,-,CASSQTIITGLSGNTIYF,TGCGCCAGCAGCCAAACTATAATAACAGGGCTCTCTGGAAACACCATATATTTT
-,TRBV9,16,TRBJ1-4,TRBD1,CASSPTGGQGNEKLFF,TGTGCCAGCAGCCCCACGGGGGGACAGGGGAATGAAAAACTGTTTTTT
-,TRBV11-2,13,TRBJ1-1,-,CASSFTQNTEAFF,TGTGCCAGCAGCTTCACACAGAACACTGAAGCTTTCTTT
few,TRBV5-4,15,TRBJ1-2,TRBD1,CASSKLDRGHYGYTF,TGTGCCAGCAGCAAGTTGGACAGGGGCCACTATGGCTACACCTTC
-,TRBV11-2,13,TRBJ1-2,TRBD1,CASSKQGDYGYTF,TGTGCCAGCAGTAAACAGGGGGACTATGGCTACACCTTC
-,TRBV4-3,15,TRBJ2-1,TRBD2,CASSQGLAGRYEQFF,TGCGCCAGCAGCCAGGGACTAGCGGGACGGTATGAGCAGTTCTTC
-,TRBV11-1,15,TRBJ2-7,-,CASSLASQAYYEQYF,TGTGCCAGCAGCTTAGCGAGCCAGGCGTACTACGAGCAGTACTTC
-,TRBV11-2,14,TRBJ2-1,TRBD2,CASSRSGRGNEQFF,TGTGCCAGCAGCCGGAGCGGGAGGGGTAATGAGCAGTTCTTC
-,TRBV25-1,15,TRBJ2-1,TRBD1,CASKTRSGGKIEQFF,TGTGCCAGCAAAACGAGGTCAGGGGGTAAGATTGAGCAGTTCTTC
-,TRBV5-1,15,TRBJ1-4,-,CASSLAGPRNEKLFF,TGCGCCAGCAGCTTGGCGGGACCGAGGAATGAAAAACTGTTTTTT
-,TRBV14,13,TRBJ2-1,-,CASSQDVRNEQFF,TGTGCCAGCAGCCAAGATGTGAGAAATGAGCAGTTCTTC
few,TRBV7-9,16,TRBJ2-4,-,CASSLSTGGAKNIQYF,TGTGCCAGCAGCCTATCGACAGGAGGAGCCAAAAACATTCAGTACTTC
-,TRBV7-9,16,TRBJ1-3,-,CASGLVLSRSGNTIYF,TGTGCCAGCGGCTTAGTTCTCTCCCGCTCTGGAAACACCATATATTTT
few,TRBV7-2,16,TRBJ2-2,-,CASSLGDRWNTGELFF,TGTGCCAGCAGCTTAGGAGACAGATGGAACACCGGGGAGCTGTTTTTT
-,TRBV7-9,13,TRBJ2-5,-,CASSPVAGETQYF,TGTGCCAGCAGCCCCGTGGCGGGCGAGACCCAGTACTTC
-,TRBV5-8,17,TRBJ1-2,TRBD1,CASSFNSRGQGNYGYTF,TGTGCCAGCAGCTTCAACTCCCGCGGACAGGGCAACTATGGCTACACCTTC
few,TRBV6-5,16,TRBJ2-1,-,CASSYSPDTSYNEQFF,TGTGCCAGCAGTTACTCGCCGGATACCTCCTACAATGAGCAGTTCTTC
few,TRBV7-9,16,TRBJ1-4,-,CASSSGTGATNEKLFF,TGTGCCAGCAGCTCCGGGACCGGGGCAACTAATGAAAAACTGTTTTTT
many,TRBV12-3/TRBV12-4,12,TRBJ2-7,-,CASSSSGYEQYF,-
-,TRBV7-8,15,TRBJ2-7,TRBD2,CASSSTSGKTYEQYF,TGTGCCAGCAGCTCCACTAGCGGGAAAACCTACGAGCAGTACTTC